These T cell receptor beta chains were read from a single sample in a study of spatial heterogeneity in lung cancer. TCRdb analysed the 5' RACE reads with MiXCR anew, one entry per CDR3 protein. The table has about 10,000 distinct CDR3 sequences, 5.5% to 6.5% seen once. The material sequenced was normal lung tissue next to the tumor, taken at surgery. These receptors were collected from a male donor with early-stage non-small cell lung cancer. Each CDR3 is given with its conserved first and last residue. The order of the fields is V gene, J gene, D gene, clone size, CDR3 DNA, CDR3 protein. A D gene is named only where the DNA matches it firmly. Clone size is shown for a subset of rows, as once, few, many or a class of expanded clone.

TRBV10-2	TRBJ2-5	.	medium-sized	TGCGCCAGCAGTGTGCGGGGAGGAGAGACCCAGTACTTC	CASSVRGGETQYF
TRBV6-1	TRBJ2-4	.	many	TGTGCCAGCCTGTCGGGGGGCGCGGGTGGCATTCAGTACTTC	CASLSGGAGGIQYF
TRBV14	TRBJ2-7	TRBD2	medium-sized	TGTGCCAGCAGCCCCCTATCCCCAGCGGGAGGGGATATCTACGAGCAGTACTTC	CASSPLSPAGGDIYEQYF
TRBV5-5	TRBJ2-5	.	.	TGTGCCAGCAGCCTAGGGACCGAAGAGACCCAGTACTTC	CASSLGTEETQYF
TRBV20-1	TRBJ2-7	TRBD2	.	TGCAGTGCTAGCTTACTAGCGGGCGTCTCCCCCTACGAGCAGTACTTC	CSASLLAGVSPYEQYF
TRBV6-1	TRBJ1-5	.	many	TGTGCCAGCTCCGGGGGCTTTGGCAATCAGCCCCAGCATTTT	CASSGGFGNQPQHF
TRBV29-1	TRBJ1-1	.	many	TGCAGCGTTGGACAGGCCGGTGGGGCTTTCTTT	CSVGQAGGAFF
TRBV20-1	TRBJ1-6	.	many	TGCAGTGCTGTCCCCGGACAGTCGAATTCACCCCTCCACTTT	CSAVPGQSNSPLHF
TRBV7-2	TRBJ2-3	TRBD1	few	TGTGCCAGCAGATTACCGACAGGGGGACACACAGATACGCAGTATTTT	CASRLPTGGHTDTQYF
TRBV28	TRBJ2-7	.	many	TGTGCCAGCAGTTTCTTCCGGCAGGGGGGTGAGCAGTACTTC	CASSFFRQGGEQYF
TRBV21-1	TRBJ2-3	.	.	TGTGCCAGCAGAAATCGTTACCACACAGATACGCAGTATTTT	CASRNRYHTDTQYF
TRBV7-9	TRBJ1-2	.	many	TGTGCCAGCAGCTTTCAGGACTCCTATGGCTACACCTTC	CASSFQDSYGYTF
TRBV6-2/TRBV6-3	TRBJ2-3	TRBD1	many	TGTGCCAGCAGAGGCCACGGACAGGGGGCAGATACGCAGTATTTT	CASRGHGQGADTQYF
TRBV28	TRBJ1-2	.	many	TGTGCCAGCAGTTTAGAGGGGGTGGTCTATGGCTACACCTTC	CASSLEGVVYGYTF
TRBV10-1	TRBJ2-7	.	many	TGCGCCAGCAGTCGTATCCAGGGTCCGAAGGAGCAGTACTTC	CASSRIQGPKEQYF
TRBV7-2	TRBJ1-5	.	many	TGTGCCTCCCAGGAGGCCAAGAGCAATCAGCCCCAGCATTTT	CASQEAKSNQPQHF
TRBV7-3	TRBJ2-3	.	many	TGTGCCAGCAGCTTTAGTGGGACGGATACGCAGTATTTT	CASSFSGTDTQYF
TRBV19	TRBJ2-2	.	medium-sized	TGTGCCAGTAGTTTCGGGAGGAACACCGGGGAGCTGTTTTTT	CASSFGRNTGELFF
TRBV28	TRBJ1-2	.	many	TGTGCCAGCAGTTTAGCAGGGAGCTATGGCTACACCTTC	CASSLAGSYGYTF
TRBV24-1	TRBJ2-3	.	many	TGTGCCACCAGTGATTCAGGGGACCAATCCACAGATACGCAGTATTTT	CATSDSGDQSTDTQYF
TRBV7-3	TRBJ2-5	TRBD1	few	TGTGCCAGCAGCCTGACAGGGGGCCGAGAGACCCAGTACTTC	CASSLTGGRETQYF
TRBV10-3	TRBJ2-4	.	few	TGTGCCATCAGTGGCAGGGAAAACATTCAGTACTTC	CAISGRENIQYF
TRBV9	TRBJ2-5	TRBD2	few	TGTGCCAGCAGCGTAGTCCCCCTTAGCGGGGGGGCGGAGACCCAGTACTTC	CASSVVPLSGGAETQYF
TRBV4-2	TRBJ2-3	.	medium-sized	TGTGCCAGCAGCCAGGGCGACGGAGCAGATACGCAGTATTTT	CASSQGDGADTQYF
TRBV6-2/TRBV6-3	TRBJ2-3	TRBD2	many	TGTGCCAGCAGTTACGAGGCGGGAGGGTCGGAAACGCAGTATTTT	CASSYEAGGSETQYF
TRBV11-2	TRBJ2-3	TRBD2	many	TGTGTCAGCAGCGCACTAGCGGGAGCAGATACGCAGTATTTT	CVSSALAGADTQYF
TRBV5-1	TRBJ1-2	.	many	TGCGCCAGCAGCTTGGTCGTAAACCAACAGGATGGCTACACCTTC	CASSLVVNQQDGYTF
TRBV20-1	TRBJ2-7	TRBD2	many	TGCAGTGCTAGTAGTCGGGCTAGCGGATCCTACGAGCAGTACTTC	CSASSRASGSYEQYF
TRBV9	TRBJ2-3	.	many	TGTGCCAGCAGCGTGGAGGGAAGCACAGATACGCAGTATTTT	CASSVEGSTDTQYF
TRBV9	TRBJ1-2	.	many	TGTGCCAGCAGCGTCGGGGGAAACTATGGCTACACCTTC	CASSVGGNYGYTF
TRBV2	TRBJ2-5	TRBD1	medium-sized	TGTGCCAGCAGTGCATCGGGACAGGGGCAAGAGACCCAGTACTTC	CASSASGQGQETQYF
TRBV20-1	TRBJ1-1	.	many	TGCAGTGCTAGAGCGGGTACGGGCACTGAAGCTTTCTTT	CSARAGTGTEAFF
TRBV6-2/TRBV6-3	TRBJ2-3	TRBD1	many	TGTGCCAGCAGTTTGGGGCAGGGGGCCGATACGCAGTATTTT	CASSLGQGADTQYF
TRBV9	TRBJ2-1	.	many	TGTGCCAGCAGCGTAGAGGACTTCACCTACAATGAGCAGTTCTTC	CASSVEDFTYNEQFF
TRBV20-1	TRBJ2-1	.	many	TGCAGTGCTAGAGATCCGGGACTGGGCTACAATGAGCAGTTCTTC	CSARDPGLGYNEQFF
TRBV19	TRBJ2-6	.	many	TGTGCCAGTAGTCCATGGACAGATGGGGCCAACGTCCTGACTTTC	CASSPWTDGANVLTF
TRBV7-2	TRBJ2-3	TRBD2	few	TGTGCCAGCAGCCCACAGACTAGCGGGAGGGATACGCAGTATTTT	CASSPQTSGRDTQYF